One sample yielded the 14 T cell receptor beta chains listed below, sequenced in a study of OX40 agonist ivuxolimab in advanced cancers. Here immunoSEQ multiplex PCR was the method, and the copy in TCRdb shows in-frame clones only, minus some. The sample has 30,000 to 40,000 clones, 89% seen once. Sequencing was performed on CD4+ or CD8+ T cells sorted from blood, taken in a trial of the OX40 agonist ivuxolimab. All receptors derive from an adult with an advanced solid tumor such as melanoma, head and neck, liver or kidney cancer.

The rearrangement joins TRBV7-2 to TRBJ1-1; D not resolved. The V end lost 1 base, the J end lost 5 bases, and 14 bases lay between the germline ends. The CDR3 sequence is 15 residues long. CDR1 and CDR2 from the germline V gene are SGHTA and FQGNSA. The CDR3 protein is CASSLGRHSPTEAFF. As DNA, the CDR3 is TGTGCCAGCAGCTTAGGCAGGCATTCCCCAACTGAAGCTTTCTTT.

V gene TRBV7-3 combines with J gene TRBJ2-5, with 8 positions matching TRBD2. CDR1 is SGHTA, CDR2 FQGTGA, per germline. After removal of 4 bases from V and 5 bases from J, the junction contained 9 bases not matched to a gene. The CDR3 covers 15 residues. DNA for the CDR3: TGTGCCAGCAGCTCCACGGGGGGGCGAAGTGAGACCCAGTACTTC. It is translated as CASSSTGGRSETQYF. The full variable domain, in which reference TRBV7-3 and TRBJ2-5 provide the parts outside the CDR3, is GAGVSQTPSNKVTEKGKYVELRCDPISGHTALYWYRQSLGQGPEFLIYFQGTGAADDSGLPNDRFFAVRPEGSVSTLKIQRTERGDSAVYLCASSSTGGRSETQYFGPGTRLLVL.

The chain carries TRBV7-7 and TRBJ2-5; unclear D gene. The CDR3 loop spans 15 amino acids. Trimming cost V 0 bases and J 2 bases, with 10 bases left between them. CDR1 SSHAT and CDR2 FNYEAQ come from the germline V gene (reference sequence). CDR3 bases: TGTGCCAGCAGCTTAGCGCTTCGACCTCAAGAGACCCAGTACTTC. Translation gives CASSLALRPQETQYF. Together with reference TRBV7-7 and TRBJ2-5, the CDR3 gives the full variable domain: GAGVSQSPRYKVTKRGQDVTLRCDPISSHATLYWYQQALGQGPEFLTYFNYEAQPDKSGLPSDRFSAERPEGSISTLTIQRTEQRDSAMYRCASSLALRPQETQYFGPGTRLLVL.

This chain connects TRBV11-2 to TRBJ2-2; 10 nucleotides agree with TRBD2. After removal of 5 bases from V and 0 bases from J, the junction contained 3 bases not matched to a gene. This CDR3 contains 16 residues. Looked up from germline, CDR1 is SGHAT and CDR2 is FQNNGV. The DNA for the CDR3 is TGTGCCAGCAGCCCGGGACTAGCGTCGAACACCGGGGAGCTGTTTTTT. Translated, it gives CASSPGLASNTGELFF. The variable domain in full, completed from reference TRBV11-2 and TRBJ2-2, reads EAGVAQSPRYKIIEKRQSVAFWCNPISGHATLYWYQQILGQGPKLLIQFQNNGVVDDSQLPKDRFSAERLKGVDSTLKIQPAKLEDSAVYLCASSPGLASNTGELFFGEGSRLTVL.

Worth noting for this clone: The same CDR3 is also encoded by other DNA sequences in this sample. This chain uses TRBV7-8 with TRBJ2-2, with TRBD1 as a possible D gene (5 bases). V was clipped by 1 base and J by 8 bases, with 11 bases between them. This CDR3 contains 14 residues. Germline-derived CDR1 and CDR2 are SGHVS and FQNEAQ. This CDR3 reads CASSLETGAGELFF. As DNA, the CDR3 is TGTGCCAGCAGCTTAGAAACTGGGGCAGGGGAGCTGTTTTTT.

This chain uses TRBV28 with TRBJ1-5; 9 bases line up with TRBD1. J was trimmed by 5 bases and V by 3 bases; bases with no gene match: 5. The V gene's germline CDR1 is MDHEN and CDR2 SYDVKM. The CDR3 contains 15 residues. In nucleotides, the CDR3 is TGTGCCAGCAGTTTGCGGGGACAGGGATATCAGCCCCAGCATTTT. This codes for CASSLRGQGYQPQHF.

Only one count was recorded for this clone. The CDR3 DNA is TGTGCCAGCCACACCCACCCGCGGGACAGCCCCTACGAGCAGTACTTC. This translates into CASHTHPRDSPYEQYF. The chain couples TRBV7-8 to TRBJ2-7; weak D call: TRBD1 (7 bases). The V end lost 8 bases, the J end lost 2 bases, and 22 bases lay between the germline ends. The CDR3 length is 16 residues. The germline CDR1 and CDR2 sequences are SGHVS and FQNEAQ.

The rearrangement joins TRBV7-2 to TRBJ1-1, with 10 bases that match TRBD1. CDR1 is SGHTA and CDR2 is FQGNSA in the germline V gene. Trimming cost V 4 bases and J 1 base; bases outside gene matches: 0. The CDR3 extends over 14 amino acids. CDR3 in DNA: TGTGCCAGCAGCTGGACAGGGGGGAACACTGAAGCTTTCTTT. The encoded protein is CASSWTGGNTEAFF.

This rearrangement joins TRBV29-1 to TRBJ1-1; D is possibly TRBD1 (5 bases). Germline CDR1 reads SQVTM; CDR2 reads ANQGSEA. The CDR3 totals 10 residues. Trimming removed 7 bases at V and 5 bases at J, with 8 bases between. The DNA of the CDR3 is TGCAGCGCCCAGGGAACTGAAGCTTTCTTT. It is translated as CSAQGTEAFF.

CDR3 sequence: CASSEGQTNQPQHF. The CDR3 DNA is TGTGCCAGCAGTGAGGGACAGACAAATCAGCCCCAGCATTTT. The rearrangement joins TRBV25-1 to TRBJ1-5, with 7 positions matching TRBD1. The CDR3 sequence is 14 residues long. CDR1 is MGHDK and CDR2 is SYGVNS in the germline V gene. Trimming took 3 bases from V and 4 from J; bases not matched to a gene: 3.

V gene TRBV19 combines with J gene TRBJ1-2; TRBD1 is a possible D gene (5 bases). V lost 7 bases to trimming and J lost 0 bases, with 12 bases between them. Germline V CDR1 and CDR2: LNHDA, SQIVND (reference sequence). The CDR3 sequence is 14 residues long. The CDR3 region is CASTPTVANYGYTF. As DNA, the CDR3 is TGTGCCAGTACCCCGACAGTCGCTAACTATGGCTACACCTTC.

This clone was counted between two and nine times. V is TRBV6-6 and J is TRBJ1-3; no reliable D call. The germline CDR1 and CDR2 sequences are MNHNY and SVGAGI (reference sequence). CDR3 length: 12 residues. Trimming cost V 6 bases and J 6 bases, with 9 bases left between them. The CDR3 is CASSVEINTIYF. In nucleotides, the CDR3 is TGTGCCAGCAGCGTCGAAATAAACACCATATATTTT.

The chain joins TRBV5-1 to TRBJ1-1, with D maybe TRBD1 (5 bases). V was pared by 3 bases and J by 2 bases, with 11 bases between. From germline, CDR1 is SGHRS and CDR2 YFSETQ. The CDR3 contains 14 residues. CDR3 sequence reads: CASSSGPGNTEAFF. In DNA form, the CDR3 reads TGCGCCAGCAGCTCGGGACCGGGTAACACTGAAGCTTTCTTT.

The CDR3 is CASSGPTSGANVLTF. The CDR3 bases are TGTGCCAGCAGTGGCCCCACCTCTGGGGCCAACGTCCTGACTTTC. The genes are TRBV9 and TRBJ2-6; the D is unclear. The V gene's germline CDR1 is SGDLS and CDR2 YYNGEE. The CDR3 extends over 15 amino acids. Trimming shortened V by 5 bases and J by 0 bases, and 9 bases separated the two germline ends.